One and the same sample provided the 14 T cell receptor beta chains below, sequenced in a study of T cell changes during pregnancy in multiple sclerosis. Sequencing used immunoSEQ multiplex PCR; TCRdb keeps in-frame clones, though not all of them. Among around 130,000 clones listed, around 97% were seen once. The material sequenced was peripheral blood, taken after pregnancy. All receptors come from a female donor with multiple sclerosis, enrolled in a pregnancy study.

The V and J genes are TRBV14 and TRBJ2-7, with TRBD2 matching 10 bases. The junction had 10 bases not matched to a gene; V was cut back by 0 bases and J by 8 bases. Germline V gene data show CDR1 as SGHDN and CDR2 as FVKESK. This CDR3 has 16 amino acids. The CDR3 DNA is TGTGCCAGCAGCCAAGATCTTCCTAGCGGGAGATATAAGCAGTACTTC. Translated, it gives CASSQDLPSGRYKQYF.

CDR3 nucleotide sequence: TGCGCCAGCAGCTTTTACGGGACAGGGAGAACCGGGGAGCTGTTTTTT. Translated, it gives CASSFYGTGRTGELFF. This chain links TRBV5-1 with TRBJ2-2; 9 bases are a match to TRBD1. The V gene's germline CDR1 is SGHRS and CDR2 YFSETQ. This CDR3 has 16 amino acids. The V segment lost 2 bases and the J segment 5 bases; nucleotides outside the gene matches: 7.

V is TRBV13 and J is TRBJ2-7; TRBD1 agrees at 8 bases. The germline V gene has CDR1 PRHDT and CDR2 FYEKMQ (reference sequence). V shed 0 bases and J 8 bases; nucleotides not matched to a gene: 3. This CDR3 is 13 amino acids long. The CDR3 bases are TGTGCCAGCAGCTTAGGACAGGGGGATAAGCAGTACTTC. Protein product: CASSLGQGDKQYF.

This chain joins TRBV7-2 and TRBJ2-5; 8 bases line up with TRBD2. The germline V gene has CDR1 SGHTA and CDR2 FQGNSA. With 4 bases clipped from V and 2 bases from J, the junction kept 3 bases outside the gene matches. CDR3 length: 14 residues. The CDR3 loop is CASSSQRGQETQYF. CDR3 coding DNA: TGTGCCAGCAGCTCGCAGCGGGGGCAAGAGACCCAGTACTTC.

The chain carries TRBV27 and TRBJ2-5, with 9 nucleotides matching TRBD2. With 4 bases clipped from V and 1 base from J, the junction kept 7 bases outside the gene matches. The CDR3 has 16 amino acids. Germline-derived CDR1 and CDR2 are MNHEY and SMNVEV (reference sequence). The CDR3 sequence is CASSSRVAGVQETQYF. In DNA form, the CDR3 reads TGTGCCAGCAGTTCCAGGGTAGCGGGAGTCCAAGAGACCCAGTACTTC.

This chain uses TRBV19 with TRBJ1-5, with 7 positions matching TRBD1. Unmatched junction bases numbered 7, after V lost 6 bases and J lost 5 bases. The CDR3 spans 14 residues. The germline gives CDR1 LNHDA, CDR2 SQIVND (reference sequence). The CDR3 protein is CASSLTGNYQPQHF. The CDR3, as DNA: TGTGCCAGTAGCCTGACAGGGAATTATCAGCCCCAGCATTTT.

CDR3 region: CASSQSLASYEQYF. In DNA form, the CDR3 reads TGTGCCAGCAGCCAATCCCTAGCCTCCTACGAGCAGTACTTC. This chain uses TRBV16 with TRBJ2-7, with D possibly matching TRBD2 (5 bases). Per germline, CDR1 KGHSY and CDR2 FQNENV. This CDR3 is built from 14 residues. V shed 0 bases and J shed 0 bases, with 6 bases lying between them.

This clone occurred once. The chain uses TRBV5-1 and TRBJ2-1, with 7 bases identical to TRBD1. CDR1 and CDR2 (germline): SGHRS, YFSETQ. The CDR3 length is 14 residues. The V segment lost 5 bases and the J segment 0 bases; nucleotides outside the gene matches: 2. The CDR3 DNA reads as TGCGCCAGCAGACAGGGGAGCTCCTACAATGAGCAGTTCTTC. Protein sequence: CASRQGSSYNEQFF. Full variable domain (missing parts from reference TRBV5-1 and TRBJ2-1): KAGVTQTPRYLIKTRGQQVTLSCSPISGHRSVSWYQQTPGQGLQFLFEYFSETQRNKGNFPGRFSGRQFSNSRSEMNVSTLELGDSALYLCASRQGSSYNEQFFGPGTRLTVL.

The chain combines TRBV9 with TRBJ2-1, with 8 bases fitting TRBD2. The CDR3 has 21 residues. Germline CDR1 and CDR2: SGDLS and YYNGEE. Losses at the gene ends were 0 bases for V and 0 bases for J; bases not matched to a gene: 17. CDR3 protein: CASSVASPGLGFGASYNEQFF. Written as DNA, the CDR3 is TGTGCCAGCAGCGTAGCCTCCCCGGGACTAGGATTTGGGGCCTCCTACAATGAGCAGTTCTTC.

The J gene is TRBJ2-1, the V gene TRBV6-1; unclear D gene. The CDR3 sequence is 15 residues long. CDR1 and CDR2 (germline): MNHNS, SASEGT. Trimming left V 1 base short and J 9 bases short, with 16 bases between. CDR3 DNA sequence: TGTGCCAGCAGTGAAGAAAGTCTAGTTTTCGGTGAGCAGTTCTTC. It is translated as CASSEESLVFGEQFF.

The DNA for the CDR3 is TGTGCCAGCAGCCTAGACACCCGGGACACTTATGGCTACACCTTC. Translating gives CASSLDTRDTYGYTF. This chain links TRBV14 with TRBJ1-2; D possibly corresponds to TRBD1 (6 bases). CDR1 and CDR2 (germline): SGHDN, FVKESK. The CDR3 extends over 15 amino acids. V lost 4 bases and J 5 bases, leaving 17 bases between the germline ends. The full variable domain, completed using reference TRBV14 and TRBJ1-2, is EAGVTQFPSHSVIEKGQTVTLRCDPISGHDNLYWYRRVMGKEIKFLLHFVKESKQDESGMPNNRFLAERTGGTYSTLKVQPAELEDSGVYFCASSLDTRDTYGYTFGSGTRLTVV.

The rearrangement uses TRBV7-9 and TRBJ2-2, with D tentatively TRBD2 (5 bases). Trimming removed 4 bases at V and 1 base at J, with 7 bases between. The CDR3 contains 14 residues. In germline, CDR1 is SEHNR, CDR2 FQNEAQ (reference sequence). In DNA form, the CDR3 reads TGTGCCAGCAGCTCAGGACTGAACACCGGGGAGCTGTTTTTT. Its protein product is CASSSGLNTGELFF.

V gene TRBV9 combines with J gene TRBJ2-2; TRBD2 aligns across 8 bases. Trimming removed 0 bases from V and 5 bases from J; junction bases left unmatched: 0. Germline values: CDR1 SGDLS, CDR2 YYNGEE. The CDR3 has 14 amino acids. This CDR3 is CASSVGLATGELFF. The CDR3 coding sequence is TGTGCCAGCAGCGTAGGACTAGCGACCGGGGAGCTGTTTTTT.

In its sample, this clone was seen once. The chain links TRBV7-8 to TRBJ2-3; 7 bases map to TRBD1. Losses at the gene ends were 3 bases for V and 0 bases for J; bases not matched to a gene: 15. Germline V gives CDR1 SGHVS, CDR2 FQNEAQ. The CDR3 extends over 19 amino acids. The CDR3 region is CASSFSVGQFRFSTDTQYF. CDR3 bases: TGTGCCAGCAGCTTCTCCGTGGGACAGTTCCGTTTTAGCACAGATACGCAGTATTTT.